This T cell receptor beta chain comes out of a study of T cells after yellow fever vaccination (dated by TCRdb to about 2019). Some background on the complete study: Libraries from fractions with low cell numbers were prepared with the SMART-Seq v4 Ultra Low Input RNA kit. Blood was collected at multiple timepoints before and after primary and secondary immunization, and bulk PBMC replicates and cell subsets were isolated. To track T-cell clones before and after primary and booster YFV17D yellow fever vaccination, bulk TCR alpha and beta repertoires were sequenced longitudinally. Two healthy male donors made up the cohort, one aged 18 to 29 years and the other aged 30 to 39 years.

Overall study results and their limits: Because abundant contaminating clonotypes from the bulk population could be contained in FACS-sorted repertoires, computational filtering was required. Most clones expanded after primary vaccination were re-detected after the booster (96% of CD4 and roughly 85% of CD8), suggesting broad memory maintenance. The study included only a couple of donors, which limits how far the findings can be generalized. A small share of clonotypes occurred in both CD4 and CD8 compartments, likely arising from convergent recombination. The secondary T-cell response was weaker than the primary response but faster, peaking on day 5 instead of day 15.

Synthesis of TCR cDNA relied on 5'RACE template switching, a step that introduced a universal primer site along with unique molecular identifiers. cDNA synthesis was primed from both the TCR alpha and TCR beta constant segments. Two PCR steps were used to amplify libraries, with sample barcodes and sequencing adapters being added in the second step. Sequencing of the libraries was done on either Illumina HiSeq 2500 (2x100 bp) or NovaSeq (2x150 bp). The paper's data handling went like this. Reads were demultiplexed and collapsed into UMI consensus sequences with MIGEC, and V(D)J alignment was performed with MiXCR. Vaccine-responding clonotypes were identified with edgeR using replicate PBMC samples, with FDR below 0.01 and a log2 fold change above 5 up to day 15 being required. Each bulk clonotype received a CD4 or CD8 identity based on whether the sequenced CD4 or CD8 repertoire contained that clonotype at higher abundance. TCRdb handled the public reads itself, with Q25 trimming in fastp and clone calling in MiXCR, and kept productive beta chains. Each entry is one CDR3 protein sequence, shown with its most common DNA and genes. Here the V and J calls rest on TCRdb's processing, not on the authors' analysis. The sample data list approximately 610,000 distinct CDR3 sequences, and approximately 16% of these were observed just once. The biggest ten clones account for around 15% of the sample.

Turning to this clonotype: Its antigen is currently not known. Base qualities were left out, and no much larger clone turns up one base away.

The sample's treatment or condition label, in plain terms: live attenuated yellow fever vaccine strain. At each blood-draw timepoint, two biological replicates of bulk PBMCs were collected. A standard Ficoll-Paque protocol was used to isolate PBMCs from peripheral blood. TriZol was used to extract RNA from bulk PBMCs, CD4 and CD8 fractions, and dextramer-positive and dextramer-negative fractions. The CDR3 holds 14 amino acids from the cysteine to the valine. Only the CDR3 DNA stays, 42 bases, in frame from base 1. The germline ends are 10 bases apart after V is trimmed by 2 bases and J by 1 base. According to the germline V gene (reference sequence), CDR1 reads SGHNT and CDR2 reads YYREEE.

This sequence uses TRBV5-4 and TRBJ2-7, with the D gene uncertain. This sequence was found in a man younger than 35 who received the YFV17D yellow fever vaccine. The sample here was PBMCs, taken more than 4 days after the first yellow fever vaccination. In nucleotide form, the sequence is TGTGCCAGCAGCTTTTCGGACGGATCCTACGAGCAGTACGTC. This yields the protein CASSFSDGSYEQYV.